These 2 T cell receptor beta chains originate from one sample sequenced in a study of human T cells and chemical hapten exposure. Time point noted: pre-sensitization, week 0. Sample treatment: therapeutic diphenylcyclopropenone sensitization with weekly scalp DPC. Using its own MiXCR run on the RACE reads, TCRdb lists one record per CDR3 protein. The sample gives fewer than 300,000 distinct CDR3 sequences, approximately 7.5% of which show up once; 1.2% is in the top ten. The source was whole blood, collected in connection with sensitization to the hapten diphenylcyclopropenone (DPC). All receptors derive from a man aged 18 to 29 with alopecia areata. Some clones in this sample may be carry-over from other donors' samples.

This clonotype was detected only a few times. This sequence joins TRBV7-2 and TRBJ2-5, with D hard to call. The germline gives CDR1 SGHTA, CDR2 FQGNSA. The CDR3 is 13 residues long. Trimming cost V 5 bases and J 2 bases, with 9 bases left between them. CDR3 in DNA: TGTGCCAGCAGCAAATCATTGCAAGAGACCCAGTACTTC. The encoded protein is CASSKSLQETQYF.

The CDR3: CASSPLQGARNEQFF. The DNA of the CDR3 is TGTGCCAGCTCACCCTTACAGGGGGCGCGAAATGAGCAGTTCTTC. The chain carries TRBV18 and TRBJ2-1, with 9 nucleotides matching TRBD1. The CDR3 consists of 15 residues. V lost 3 bases to trimming and J lost 7 bases; unmatched junction nucleotides: 7. Looked up from germline, CDR1 is KGHSH and CDR2 is LQKENI.